The clone carrying this T cell receptor beta chain was seen just once. The sample is drawn from a study of blood T cell repertoires in COVID-19. Study at large: The samples span acute and convalescent COVID-19 from the United States, Italy and Spain. PBMCs, B-cell-depleted T cells, or T cells were the source of the cDNA or gDNA that made up the material.

Original handling: Scientists estimated how many nucleated cells there were by amplifying reference gene primers. Sequenced by immunoSEQ multiplex PCR; TCRdb stores in-frame clones only, minus some. V, J and clone size derive from that table, while D and trimming were established from the DNA sequence. This table has more than 20,000 clones, about 84% appearing once. The sample was peripheral blood. This TCR derives from a human donor with active COVID-19. The donor label of this sample is uncertain.

The CDR3 region is CASSPGGPGELFF. For the CDR3, the DNA is TGTGCCAGCAGCCCAGGAGGCCCCGGGGAGCTGTTTTTT. The J gene is TRBJ2-2, the V gene TRBV12-3 or TRBV12-4; perhaps TRBD2 as D (5 bases). Trimming removed 6 bases at V and 6 bases at J, with 11 bases between. The CDR3 is made up of 13 amino acids.